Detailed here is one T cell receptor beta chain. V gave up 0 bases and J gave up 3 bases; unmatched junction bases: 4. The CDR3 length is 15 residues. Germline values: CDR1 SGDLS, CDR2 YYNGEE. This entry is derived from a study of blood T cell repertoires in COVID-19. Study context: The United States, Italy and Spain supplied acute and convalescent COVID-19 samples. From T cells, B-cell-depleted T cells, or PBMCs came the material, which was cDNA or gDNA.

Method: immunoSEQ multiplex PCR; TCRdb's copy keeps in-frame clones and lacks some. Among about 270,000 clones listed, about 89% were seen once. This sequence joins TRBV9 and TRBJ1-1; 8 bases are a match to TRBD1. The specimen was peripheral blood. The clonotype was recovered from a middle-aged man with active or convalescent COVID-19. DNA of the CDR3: TGTGCCAGCAGCGTAGTTCAGGGGGCGGACACTGAAGCTTTCTTT. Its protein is CASSVVQGADTEAFF.